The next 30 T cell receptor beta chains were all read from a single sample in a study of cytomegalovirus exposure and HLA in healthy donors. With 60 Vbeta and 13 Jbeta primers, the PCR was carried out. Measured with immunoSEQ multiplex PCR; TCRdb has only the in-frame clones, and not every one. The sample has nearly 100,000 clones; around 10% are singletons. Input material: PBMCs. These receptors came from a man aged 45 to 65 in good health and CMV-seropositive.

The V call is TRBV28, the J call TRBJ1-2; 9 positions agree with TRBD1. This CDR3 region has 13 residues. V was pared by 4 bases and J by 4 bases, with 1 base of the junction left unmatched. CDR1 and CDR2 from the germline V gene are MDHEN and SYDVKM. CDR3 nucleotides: TGTGCCAGCAGTTCGGGACAGGGCTATGGCTACACCTTC. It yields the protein CASSSGQGYGYTF.

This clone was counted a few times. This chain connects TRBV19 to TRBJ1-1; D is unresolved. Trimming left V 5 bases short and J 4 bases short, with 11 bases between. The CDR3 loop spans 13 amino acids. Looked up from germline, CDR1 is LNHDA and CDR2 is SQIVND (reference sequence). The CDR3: CASSRGFGTEAFF. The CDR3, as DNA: TGTGCCAGTAGTCGAGGGTTTGGCACTGAAGCTTTCTTT.

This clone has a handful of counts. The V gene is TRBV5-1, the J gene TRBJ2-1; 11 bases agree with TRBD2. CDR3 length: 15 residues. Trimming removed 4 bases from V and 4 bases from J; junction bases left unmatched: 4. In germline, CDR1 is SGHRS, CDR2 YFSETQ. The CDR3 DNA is TGCGCCAGCAGCACCGGGACTAGCGGTTACAATGAGCAGTTCTTC. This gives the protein CASSTGTSGYNEQFF. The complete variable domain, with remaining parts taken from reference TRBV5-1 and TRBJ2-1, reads KAGVTQTPRYLIKTRGQQVTLSCSPISGHRSVSWYQQTPGQGLQFLFEYFSETQRNKGNFPGRFSGRQFSNSRSEMNVSTLELGDSALYLCASSTGTSGYNEQFFGPGTRLTVL.

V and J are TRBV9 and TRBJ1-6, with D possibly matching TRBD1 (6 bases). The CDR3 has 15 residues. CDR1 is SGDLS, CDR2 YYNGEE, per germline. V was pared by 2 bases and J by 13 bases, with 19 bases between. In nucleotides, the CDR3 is TGTGCCAGCAGCGTTTCCGATGGGGGCCCCTCGCCCCTCCACTTT. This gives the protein CASSVSDGGPSPLHF.

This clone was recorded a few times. The CDR3 nucleotides read TGTGCCAGCAGCGTCGTAGCGGCCACAGATACGCAGTATTTT. This sequence encodes CASSVVAATDTQYF. The chain is built from TRBV9 and TRBJ2-3, with D possibly matching TRBD2 (6 bases). The CDR3 loop spans 14 amino acids. V dropped 2 bases and J dropped 2 bases, with 9 bases sitting between them. Germline values: CDR1 SGDLS, CDR2 YYNGEE.

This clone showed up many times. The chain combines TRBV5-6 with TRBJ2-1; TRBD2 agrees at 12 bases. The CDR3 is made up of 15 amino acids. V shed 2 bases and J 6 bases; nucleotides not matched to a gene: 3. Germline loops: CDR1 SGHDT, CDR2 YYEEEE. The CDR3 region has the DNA TGTGCCAGCAGCTTAAGACTAGCGGGAGCCAATGAGCAGTTCTTC. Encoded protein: CASSLRLAGANEQFF. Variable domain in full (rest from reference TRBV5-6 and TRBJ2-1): DAGVTQSPTHLIKTRGQQVTLRCSPKSGHDTVSWYQQALGQGPQFIFQYYEEEERQRGNFPDRFSGHQFPNYSSELNVNALLLGDSALYLCASSLRLAGANEQFFGPGTRLTVL.

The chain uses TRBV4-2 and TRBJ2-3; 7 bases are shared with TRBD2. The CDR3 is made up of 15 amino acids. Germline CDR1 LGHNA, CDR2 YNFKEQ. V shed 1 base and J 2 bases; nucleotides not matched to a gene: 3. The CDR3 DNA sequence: TGTGCCAGCAGCCAAGGAGCGGGACCCACAGATACGCAGTATTTT. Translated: CASSQGAGPTDTQYF.

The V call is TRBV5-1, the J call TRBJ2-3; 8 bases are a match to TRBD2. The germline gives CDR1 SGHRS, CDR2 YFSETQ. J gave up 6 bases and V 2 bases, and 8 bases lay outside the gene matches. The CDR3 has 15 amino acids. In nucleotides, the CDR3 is TGCGCCAGCAGCTTCGGCGGGAGGCCGGGGGATACGCAGTATTTT. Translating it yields CASSFGGRPGDTQYF. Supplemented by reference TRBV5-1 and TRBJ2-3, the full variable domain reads KAGVTQTPRYLIKTRGQQVTLSCSPISGHRSVSWYQQTPGQGLQFLFEYFSETQRNKGNFPGRFSGRQFSNSRSEMNVSTLELGDSALYLCASSFGGRPGDTQYFGPGTRLTVL.

The CDR3 coding sequence is TGTGCCAGCATAAGGGGTACCTCCCCCGGGGAGCTGTTTTTT. This encodes CASIRGTSPGELFF. This chain connects TRBV28 to TRBJ2-2; a possible D gene is TRBD1 (5 bases). V lost 7 bases, J lost 6 bases, and 15 bases lay in between. Looked up from germline, CDR1 is MDHEN and CDR2 is SYDVKM. The CDR3 contains 14 residues.

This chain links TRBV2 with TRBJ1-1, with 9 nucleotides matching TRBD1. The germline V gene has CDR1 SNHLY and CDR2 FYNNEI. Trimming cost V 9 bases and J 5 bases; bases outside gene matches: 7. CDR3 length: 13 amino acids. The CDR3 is CARGLTGGTEAFF. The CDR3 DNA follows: TGTGCCAGGGGGCTGACAGGGGGGACTGAAGCTTTCTTT.

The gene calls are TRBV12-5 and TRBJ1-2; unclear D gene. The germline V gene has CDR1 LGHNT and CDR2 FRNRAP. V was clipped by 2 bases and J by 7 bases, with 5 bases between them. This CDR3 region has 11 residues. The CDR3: CASGLRAGYTF. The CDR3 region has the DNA TGTGCTAGTGGTTTGCGAGCTGGCTACACCTTC.

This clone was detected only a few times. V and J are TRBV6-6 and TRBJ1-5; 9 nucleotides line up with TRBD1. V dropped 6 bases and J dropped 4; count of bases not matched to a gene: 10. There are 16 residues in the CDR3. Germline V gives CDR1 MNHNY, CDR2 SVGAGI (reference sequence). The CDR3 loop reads CASRDDTTGGNQPQHF. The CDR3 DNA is TGTGCCAGCAGGGATGACACGACAGGGGGTAATCAGCCCCAGCATTTT.

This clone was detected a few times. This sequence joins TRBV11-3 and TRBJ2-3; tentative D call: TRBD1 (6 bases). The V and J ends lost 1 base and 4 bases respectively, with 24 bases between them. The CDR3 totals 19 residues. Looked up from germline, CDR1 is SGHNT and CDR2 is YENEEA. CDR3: CASSLGSATGQVGADTQYF. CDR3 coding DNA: TGTGCCAGCAGCTTAGGATCCGCCACAGGGCAAGTTGGGGCAGATACGCAGTATTTT.

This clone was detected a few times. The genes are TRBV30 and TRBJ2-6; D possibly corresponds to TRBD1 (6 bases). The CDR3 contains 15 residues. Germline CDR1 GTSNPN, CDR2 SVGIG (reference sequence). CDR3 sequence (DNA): TGTGCTAACCCACAGGGTTCGGGAGGGGCCAACGTCCTGACTTTC. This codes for CANPQGSGGANVLTF.

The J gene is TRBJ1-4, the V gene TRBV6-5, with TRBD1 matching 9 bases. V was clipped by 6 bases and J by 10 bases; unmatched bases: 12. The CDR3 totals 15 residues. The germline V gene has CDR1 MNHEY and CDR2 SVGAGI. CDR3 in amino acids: CASRTDRGRVGKLFF. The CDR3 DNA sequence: TGTGCCAGCAGAACTGACAGGGGGAGAGTGGGAAAACTGTTTTTT.

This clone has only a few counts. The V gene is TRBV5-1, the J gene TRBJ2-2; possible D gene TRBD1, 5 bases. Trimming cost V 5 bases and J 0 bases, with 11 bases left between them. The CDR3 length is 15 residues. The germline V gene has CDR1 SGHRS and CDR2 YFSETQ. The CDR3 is CASSFDSPNTGELFF. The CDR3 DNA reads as TGCGCCAGCAGTTTCGACAGCCCGAACACCGGGGAGCTGTTTTTT.

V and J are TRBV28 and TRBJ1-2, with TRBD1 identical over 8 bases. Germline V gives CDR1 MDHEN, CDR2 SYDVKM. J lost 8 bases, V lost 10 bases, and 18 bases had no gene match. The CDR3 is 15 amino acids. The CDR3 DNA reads TGTGCCACGATAAGCTCTCAGACAGGGGAAAAGGGCTACACCTTC. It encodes CATISSQTGEKGYTF.

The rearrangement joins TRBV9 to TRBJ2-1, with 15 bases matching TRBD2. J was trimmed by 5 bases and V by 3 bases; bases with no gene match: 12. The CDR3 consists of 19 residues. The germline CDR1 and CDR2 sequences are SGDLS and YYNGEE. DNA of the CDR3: TGTGCCAGCAGCGCCAACCCCGGACTAGCGGGAGGGCCGAACAATGAGCAGTTCTTC. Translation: CASSANPGLAGGPNNEQFF.

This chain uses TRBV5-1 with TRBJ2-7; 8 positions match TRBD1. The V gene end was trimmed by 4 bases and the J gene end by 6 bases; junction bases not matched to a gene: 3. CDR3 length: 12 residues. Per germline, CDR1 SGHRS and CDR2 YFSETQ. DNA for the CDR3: TGCGCCAGCAGCGGGGGGACAGGCGAGCAGTACTTC. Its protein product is CASSGGTGEQYF. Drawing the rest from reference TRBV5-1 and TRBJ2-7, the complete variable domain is KAGVTQTPRYLIKTRGQQVTLSCSPISGHRSVSWYQQTPGQGLQFLFEYFSETQRNKGNFPGRFSGRQFSNSRSEMNVSTLELGDSALYLCASSGGTGEQYFGPGTRLTVT.

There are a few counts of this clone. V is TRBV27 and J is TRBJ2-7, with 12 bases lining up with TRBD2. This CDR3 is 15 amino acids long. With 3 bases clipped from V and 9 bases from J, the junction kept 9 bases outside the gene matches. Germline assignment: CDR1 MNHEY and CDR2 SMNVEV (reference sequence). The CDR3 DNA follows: TGTGCCAGCAGTTTTCAGACTAGCGGGAGTTTTCGGCAGTACTTC. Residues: CASSFQTSGSFRQYF.

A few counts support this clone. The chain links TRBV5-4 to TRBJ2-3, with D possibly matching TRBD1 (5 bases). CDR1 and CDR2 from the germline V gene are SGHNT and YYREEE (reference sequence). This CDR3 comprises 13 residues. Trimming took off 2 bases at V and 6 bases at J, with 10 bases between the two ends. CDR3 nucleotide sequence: TGTGCCAGCAGCTTATATAAGGGGGATACGCAGTATTTT. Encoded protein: CASSLYKGDTQYF. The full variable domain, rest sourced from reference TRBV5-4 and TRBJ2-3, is ETGVTQSPTHLIKTRGQQVTLRCSSQSGHNTVSWYQQALGQGPQFIFQYYREEENGRGNFPPRFSGLQFPNYSSELNVNALELDDSALYLCASSLYKGDTQYFGPGTRLTVL.

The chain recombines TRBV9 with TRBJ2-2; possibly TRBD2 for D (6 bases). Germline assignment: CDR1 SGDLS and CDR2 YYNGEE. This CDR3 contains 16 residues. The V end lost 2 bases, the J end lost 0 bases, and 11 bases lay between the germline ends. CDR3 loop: CASSVLGTANTGELFF. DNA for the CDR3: TGTGCCAGCAGCGTTCTCGGGACTGCGAACACCGGGGAGCTGTTTTTT.

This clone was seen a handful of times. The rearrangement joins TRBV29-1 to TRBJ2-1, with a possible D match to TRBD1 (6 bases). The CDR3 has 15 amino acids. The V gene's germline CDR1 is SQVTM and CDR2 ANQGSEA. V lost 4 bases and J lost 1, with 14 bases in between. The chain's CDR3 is CSVVIGGKSYNEQFF. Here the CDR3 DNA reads TGCAGCGTTGTCATAGGGGGAAAATCCTACAATGAGCAGTTCTTC.

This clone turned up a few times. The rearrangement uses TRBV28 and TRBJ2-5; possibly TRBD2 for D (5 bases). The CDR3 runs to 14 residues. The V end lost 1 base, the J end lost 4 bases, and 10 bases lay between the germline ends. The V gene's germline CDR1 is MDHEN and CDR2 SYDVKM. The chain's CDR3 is CASSLSGVGETQYF. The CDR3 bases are TGTGCCAGCAGTTTATCCGGGGTAGGAGAGACCCAGTACTTC.

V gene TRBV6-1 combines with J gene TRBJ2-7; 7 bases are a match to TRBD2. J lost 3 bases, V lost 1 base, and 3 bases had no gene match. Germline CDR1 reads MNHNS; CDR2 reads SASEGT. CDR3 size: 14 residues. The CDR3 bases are TGTGCCAGCAGTGAAGGTCGCGGGGGCTACGAGCAGTACTTC. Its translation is CASSEGRGGYEQYF.

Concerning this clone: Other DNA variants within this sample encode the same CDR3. The CDR3 is CASSRTGGTYYGYTF. The CDR3 nucleotides are TGTGCCAGCAGTCGGACAGGGGGAACGTACTATGGCTACACCTTC. The rearrangement uses TRBV6-5 and TRBJ1-2; 10 bases fit TRBD1. The CDR3 consists of 15 residues. Per germline, CDR1 MNHEY and CDR2 SVGAGI. The V and J ends lost 5 bases and 3 bases, in that order; junction bases with no gene match: 6.

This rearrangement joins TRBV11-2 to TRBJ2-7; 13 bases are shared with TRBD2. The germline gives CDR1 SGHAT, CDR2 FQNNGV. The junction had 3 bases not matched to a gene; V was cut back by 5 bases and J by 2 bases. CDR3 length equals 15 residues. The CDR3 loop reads CASSAGLAGPYEQYF. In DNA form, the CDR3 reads TGTGCCAGCAGCGCGGGACTAGCGGGACCCTACGAGCAGTACTTC.

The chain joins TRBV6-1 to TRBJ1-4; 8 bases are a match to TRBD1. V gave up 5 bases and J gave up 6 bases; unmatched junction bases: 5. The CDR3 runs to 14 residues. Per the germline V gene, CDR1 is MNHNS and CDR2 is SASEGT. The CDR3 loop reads CASSPGTGYEKLFF. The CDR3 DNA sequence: TGTGCCAGCAGTCCCGGGACAGGATATGAAAAACTGTTTTTT.

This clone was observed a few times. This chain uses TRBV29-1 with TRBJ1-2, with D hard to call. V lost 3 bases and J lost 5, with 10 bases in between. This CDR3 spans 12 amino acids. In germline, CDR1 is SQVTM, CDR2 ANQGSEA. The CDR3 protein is CSVDMEVYGYTF. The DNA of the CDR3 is TGCAGCGTTGATATGGAGGTTTATGGCTACACCTTC.

The CDR3 loop reads CASRFLDRGNYGYTF. The CDR3 coding sequence is TGTGCCAGCAGATTCTTAGACAGGGGGAACTATGGCTACACCTTC. The chain links TRBV6-1 to TRBJ1-2; 9 bases are shared with TRBD1. The CDR3 extends over 15 amino acids. Germline assignment: CDR1 MNHNS and CDR2 SASEGT. After removal of 6 bases from V and 2 bases from J, the junction contained 7 bases not matched to a gene.